Each of the 8 T cell receptor beta chains below was sequenced from the same sample in a study of CD8 T cells in ankylosing spondylitis. TCRdb re-analysed the 5' RACE reads in MiXCR, keeping a single row per CDR3 protein. This table holds 250,000 to 400,000 distinct CDR3 sequences, about 9.9% found once. Sequenced sample: blood, either unsorted or a sorted T cell fraction (not recorded which). The origin of the receptors is a female donor with ankylosing spondylitis or in good health (not recorded which).

On this clonotype itself: A much larger clone sits a single nucleotide away, making a read error possible. This sequence joins TRBV20-1 and TRBJ1-5, with 7 bases identical to TRBD1. The CDR3 runs to 13 residues. CDR1 and CDR2 from the germline V gene are DFQATT and SNEGSKA (reference sequence). With 8 bases clipped from V and 5 bases from J, the junction kept 9 bases outside the gene matches. The CDR3 region has the DNA TGCAGTTGTGGACAGGACAAAGATCAGCCCCAGCATTTT. This sequence encodes CSCGQDKDQPQHF.

V is TRBV20-1 and J is TRBJ1-5; no clear D. Germline V gene data show CDR1 as DFQATT and CDR2 as SNEGSKA (reference sequence). The CDR3 has 11 residues. With 3 bases removed from V and 12 bases from J, the gap between germline ends came to 12 bases. The DNA for the CDR3 is TGCAGTGCTAGGTTCGGGGAGGGCCAGCATTTT. This codes for CSARFGEGQHF.

This clonotype was detected ten times or more. The chain couples TRBV20-1 to TRBJ2-7; D is ambiguous. V was pared by 3 bases and J by 0 bases, with 6 bases between. CDR3 length: 12 amino acids. CDR1 is DFQATT, CDR2 SNEGSKA, per germline (reference sequence). CDR3 sequence reads: CSASIDSYEQYF. In DNA form, the CDR3 reads TGCAGTGCTAGTATTGACTCCTACGAGCAGTACTTC.

This clonotype was seen a handful of times. The chain joins TRBV20-1 to TRBJ1-2, with 7 bases fitting TRBD1. CDR3 length: 14 residues. CDR1 is DFQATT and CDR2 is SNEGSKA in the germline V gene (reference sequence). Unmatched junction bases numbered 13, after V lost 6 bases and J lost 6 bases. The DNA for the CDR3 is TGCAGTGCCTCGCCGGGACAGAGGAATAATGGCTACACCTTC. It translates to CSASPGQRNNGYTF.

Ten or more counts support this clonotype. This chain uses TRBV5-1 with TRBJ2-5; D could derive from TRBD1 or TRBD2 (5 bases each). This CDR3 has 15 amino acids. V was trimmed by 5 bases and J by 1 base, leaving 15 bases between them. Per the germline V gene, CDR1 is SGHRS and CDR2 is YFSETQ. The CDR3 DNA sequence: TGCGCCAGCAGGCTGGGACGGGGCATCCAAGAGACCCAGTACTTC. It translates to CASRLGRGIQETQYF. The variable domain in full, with the rest retrieved from reference TRBV5-1 and TRBJ2-5, is KAGVTQTPRYLIKTRGQQVTLSCSPISGHRSVSWYQQTPGQGLQFLFEYFSETQRNKGNFPGRFSGRQFSNSRSEMNVSTLELGDSALYLCASRLGRGIQETQYFGPGTRLLVL.

This clonotype came up many times. The chain employs TRBV5-1 and TRBJ2-3; perhaps TRBD2 as D (7 bases). CDR1 SGHRS and CDR2 YFSETQ come from the germline V gene. Trimming took off 3 bases at V and 0 bases at J, with 11 bases between the two ends. The CDR3 runs to 15 residues. CDR3 in amino acids: CASSWRGGSTDTQYF. The CDR3 coding sequence is TGCGCCAGCAGCTGGAGGGGGGGCAGCACAGATACGCAGTATTTT.

This clonotype has a count of ten or more. V and J are TRBV12-3 or TRBV12-4 and TRBJ2-1; D ambiguous. With 4 bases removed from V and 0 bases from J, the gap between germline ends came to 10 bases. This CDR3 contains 15 residues. CDR3 bases: TGTGCCAGCAGTTCTGTGCCAATCTCCTACAATGAGCAGTTCTTC. It translates to CASSSVPISYNEQFF.

Turning to this clonotype: This may be a read error, as it is one base from a much larger clone. The V gene is TRBV5-1, the J gene TRBJ2-1; the D gene is possibly TRBD2 (6 bases). Germline lookup yields CDR1 SGHRS and CDR2 YFSETQ. The CDR3 has 16 amino acids. CDR3 protein: CASSFEWEVPYNEQLF. CDR3 nucleotide sequence: TGCGCCAGCAGCTTCGAGTGGGAGGTACCCTACAATGAGCAGCTCTTC.